This T cell receptor (beta chain) was recovered during a study of shared clonotypes between healthy human individuals. CDR3 length: 12 residues. Trimming cost V 6 bases and J 2 bases, with 7 bases left between them. Germline V CDR1 and CDR2: MNHNS, SASEGT. Findings and limits, study-wide: An effect of sequencing depth on clonotype sharing among donors was expected.

Over several immunoSEQ plates, each subset's genomic DNA was distributed in even portions. Measured with immunoSEQ multiplex PCR; TCRdb has only the in-frame clones, and not every one. The sample yields about 2 million clones, about 95% seen once. Note on this clone: Antigen: not known. The sample holds other DNA sequences that translate to the same CDR3.

As defined, naive CD8 cells were CD45RO-negative and positively selected for CCR7, with terminally differentiated effector memory CD45RA+ cells excluded. Sequences were obtained from naive CD8+ T cells sorted from blood. The chain has TRBV6-1 and TRBJ1-1, with D possibly being TRBD1 (5 bases). This TCR was sampled from a man between 18 and 35 years old in good health. CDR3 DNA: TGTGCCAGCAGGCAGGGCAACACTGAAGCTTTCTTT. Protein product: CASRQGNTEAFF.